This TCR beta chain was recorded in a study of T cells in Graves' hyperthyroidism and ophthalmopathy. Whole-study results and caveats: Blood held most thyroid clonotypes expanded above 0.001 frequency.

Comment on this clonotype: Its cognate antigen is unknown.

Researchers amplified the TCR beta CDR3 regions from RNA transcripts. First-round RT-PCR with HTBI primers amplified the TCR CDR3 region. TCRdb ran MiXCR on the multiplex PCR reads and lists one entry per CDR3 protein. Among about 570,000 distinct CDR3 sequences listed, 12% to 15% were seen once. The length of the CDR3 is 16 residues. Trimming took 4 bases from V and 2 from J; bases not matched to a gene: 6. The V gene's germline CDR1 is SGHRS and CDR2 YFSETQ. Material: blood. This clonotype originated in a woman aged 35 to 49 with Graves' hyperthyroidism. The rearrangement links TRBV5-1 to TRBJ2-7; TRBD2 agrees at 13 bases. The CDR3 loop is CASSRQGLAGTYEQYF. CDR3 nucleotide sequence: TGCGCCAGCAGCCGTCAGGGACTAGCGGGAACCTACGAGCAGTACTTC. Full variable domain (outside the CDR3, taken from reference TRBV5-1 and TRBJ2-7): KAGVTQTPRYLIKTRGQQVTLSCSPISGHRSVSWYQQTPGQGLQFLFEYFSETQRNKGNFPGRFSGRQFSNSRSEMNVSTLELGDSALYLCASSRQGLAGTYEQYFGPGTRLTVT.